This T cell receptor (beta chain) appears in the sequencing data of a study of T cell repertoires in cytomegalovirus infection. Trimming pared 4 bases from V and 0 bases from J, leaving 18 bases between. CDR3 length: 17 amino acids. Germline loops: CDR1 SGHVS, CDR2 FNYEAQ. TCRdb recomputed calls from the reads with MiXCR, one row per CDR3 protein. The table records roughly 500,000 distinct CDR3 sequences, 30% to 40% of them present only once. This clonotype has more than one count but fewer than ten. What it binds is not known. The clonotype was recovered from a human donor in good health (CMV status not recorded). Some clones in this sample may be carry-over from other donors' samples. The genes are TRBV7-6 and TRBJ1-2; D is unclear. The sequencing used cultured PBMCs, collected from culture after CMV antigen stimulation. The CDR3 DNA follows: TGTGCCAGCAGCTCGCCCATTAAGAGGCTAACTAACTATGGCTACACCTTC. Amino acid sequence: CASSSPIKRLTNYGYTF.